Below, 15 T cell receptor beta chains from the same sample are listed, as sequenced in a study of neurological immune-mediated disorders. TCRdb used MiXCR to reprocess the 5' RACE reads, holding one entry per CDR3 protein. The table shows roughly 43,000 distinct CDR3 sequences, with under 2% occurring only once. The sample comprised PBMCs. These TCRs come from a woman aged 40 to 55 with multiple sclerosis.

This clonotype was observed many times. The J gene is TRBJ1-1, the V gene TRBV5-1; D call uncertain. This CDR3 has 13 amino acids. Trimming removed 0 bases at V and 3 bases at J, with 6 bases between. Germline loops: CDR1 SGHRS, CDR2 YFSETQ. The CDR3 here is CASSLAQYTEAFF. The CDR3 coding sequence is TGCGCCAGCAGCTTGGCCCAGTACACTGAAGCTTTCTTT.

By proportion, this clonotype is medium-sized. The genes are TRBV12-3 or TRBV12-4 and TRBJ1-1; D unclear. The CDR3 extends over 13 amino acids. V gave up 3 bases and J gave up 5 bases, with 10 bases separating them. CDR3 protein: CASSLGGWTEAFF. The CDR3 DNA follows: TGTGCCAGCAGTTTGGGAGGGTGGACTGAAGCTTTCTTT.

This clonotype was found many times. V gene TRBV5-1 combines with J gene TRBJ2-3; TRBD1 or TRBD2 may be the D gene (5 bases each). The CDR3 sequence is 14 residues long. The V end was cut by 4 bases, the J end by 14 bases, with 23 bases between. The germline V gene encodes CDR1 SGHRS and CDR2 YFSETQ. CDR3 loop: CASSPSGLGSQGYF. The CDR3 DNA reads as TGCGCCAGCAGCCCAAGCGGATTAGGGTCCCAGGGGTATTTT. Based on the CDR3 plus reference TRBV5-1 and TRBJ2-3, the full variable domain is KAGVTQTPRYLIKTRGQQVTLSCSPISGHRSVSWYQQTPGQGLQFLFEYFSETQRNKGNFPGRFSGRQFSNSRSEMNVSTLELGDSALYLCASSPSGLGSQGYFGPGTRLTVL.

This clonotype was counted between two and nine times. A much bigger clone sits one base away, suggesting this may be a read error. The chain recombines TRBV20-1 with TRBJ2-4, with 7 nucleotides matching TRBD1. The V gene end was trimmed by 4 bases and the J gene end by 9 bases; junction bases not matched to a gene: 9. This CDR3 comprises 13 residues. The germline V gene encodes CDR1 DFQATT and CDR2 SNEGSKA (reference sequence). In DNA, the CDR3 is TGCAGTGCTAAGTCCACAGGGGAAGGCATTCAGTACTTC. This encodes CSAKSTGEGIQYF.

The sample holds many counts of this clonotype. This chain links TRBV2 with TRBJ1-5; TRBD1 matches 8 bases. CDR1 is SNHLY and CDR2 is FYNNEI in the germline V gene. The CDR3 has 16 amino acids. Unmatched junction bases numbered 13, after V lost 5 bases and J lost 7 bases. The CDR3 bases are TGTGCCAGCAGTTTCCGAAAGAGGACAGGGAAGCAGCCCCAGCATTTT. This sequence encodes CASSFRKRTGKQPQHF.

This clonotype has at least ten counts. Germline is not matched at one junction end, which may reflect a read error. V and J are TRBV5-1 and TRBJ2-3; D possibly corresponds to TRBD2 (5 bases). There are 13 residues in the CDR3. Germline lookup yields CDR1 SGHRS and CDR2 YFSETQ. This chain's CDR3 is CASRLDSSTSQYF. The CDR3 nucleotides read TGCGCCAGCAGGTTGGACTCCTCCACATCGCAGTATTTT. Together with reference TRBV5-1 and TRBJ2-3, the CDR3 gives the full variable domain: KAGVTQTPRYLIKTRGQQVTLSCSPISGHRSVSWYQQTPGQGLQFLFEYFSETQRNKGNFPGRFSGRQFSNSRSEMNVSTLELGDSALYLCASRLDSSTSQYFGPGTRLTVL.

This clonotype was detected many times. This rearrangement joins TRBV7-9 to TRBJ2-5; D is perhaps TRBD1 (5 bases). The CDR3 is 15 residues long. Deletions cut 3 bases from V and 5 bases from J, with 16 bases between. The germline V gene encodes CDR1 SEHNR and CDR2 FQNEAQ (reference sequence). The CDR3 protein is CASSFLLAGKETQYF. DNA of the CDR3: TGTGCCAGCAGCTTCCTTTTGGCAGGGAAGGAGACCCAGTACTTC.

Ten or more counts support this clonotype. The genes are TRBV15 and TRBJ2-1; no definite D call. Germline V gene lookup returns CDR1 LNHNV and CDR2 YYDKDF (reference sequence). The ends were cut back, 3 bases at V and 7 bases at J, with 7 bases in the middle. This CDR3 is 12 amino acids long. The CDR3 loop is CATSRLGNEQFF. The CDR3 bases are TGTGCCACCAGCAGGCTAGGGAATGAGCAGTTCTTC.

In its sample, this clonotype was seen many times. The V and J genes are TRBV20-1 and TRBJ2-3; D might be TRBD1 (5 bases). The CDR3 extends over 12 amino acids. Germline V gene lookup returns CDR1 DFQATT and CDR2 SNEGSKA (reference sequence). CDR3 sequence: CGARASTDTQYF. CDR3 nucleotide sequence: TGCGGGGCAAGGGCCAGCACAGATACGCAGTATTTT.

This clonotype was counted many times. The V call is TRBV2, the J call TRBJ1-1; possible D gene TRBD1, 6 bases. V was pared by 5 bases and J by 1 base, with 11 bases between. Germline loops: CDR1 SNHLY, CDR2 FYNNEI. This CDR3 has 14 amino acids. CDR3 bases: TGTGCCAGCAGTCACGGACAGACGAACACTGAAGCTTTCTTT. Translation gives CASSHGQTNTEAFF.

Ten or more counts support this clonotype. This rearrangement joins TRBV12-3 or TRBV12-4 to TRBJ1-4, with D perhaps matching TRBD1 (6 bases). The germline V and J ends were trimmed by 3 bases and 4 bases, with 15 bases remaining between them. The CDR3 has 16 residues. CDR3 sequence (DNA): TGTGCCAGCAGTTTCCCGGGTGGGGGGCTTAATGAAAAACTGTTTTTT. This translates into CASSFPGGGLNEKLFF.

This clonotype was observed at least ten times. The chain combines TRBV5-1 with TRBJ2-1, with 9 bases lining up with TRBD2. In germline, CDR1 is SGHRS, CDR2 YFSETQ. V was pared by 5 bases and J by 4 bases, with 4 bases of the junction left unmatched. This CDR3 spans 14 amino acids. The CDR3 DNA sequence: TGCGCCAGCAGGAGCGGGGGGCCGTACAATGAGCAGTTCTTC. It codes for CASRSGGPYNEQFF.

This clonotype has a count of ten or more. V is TRBV5-5 and J is TRBJ2-2; D is uncertain. Trimming removed 1 base at V and 6 bases at J, with 1 base between. Germline values: CDR1 SGHKS, CDR2 YYEKEE (reference sequence). The CDR3 runs to 11 residues. CDR3 sequence: CASSLPGELFF. CDR3 coding DNA: TGTGCCAGCAGCTTGCCCGGGGAGCTGTTTTTT.

This clonotype was seen ten or more times. The V call is TRBV10-3, the J call TRBJ1-1; 8 bases are shared with TRBD1. CDR3 length equals 13 residues. Germline CDR1 is ENHRY and CDR2 is SYGVKD. With 2 bases clipped from V and 5 bases from J, the junction kept 1 base outside the gene matches. CDR3: CAISEGQGTEAFF. The CDR3 nucleotides are TGTGCCATCAGTGAGGGACAGGGAACTGAAGCTTTCTTT.

Points on this clonotype: Being one base from a much bigger clone, this may be a read error. The chain combines TRBV20-1 with TRBJ1-2; tentatively, D is TRBD1 (5 bases). The CDR3 is made up of 14 amino acids. Trimming cost V 4 bases and J 6 bases, with 18 bases left between them. Germline V gene sequence: CDR1 DFQATT, CDR2 SNEGSKA (reference sequence). CDR3 sequence (DNA): TGCAGTGCTAAGATGGGGGGGGGAACTAATGGCTACACCTTC. Protein product: CSAKMGGGTNGYTF.